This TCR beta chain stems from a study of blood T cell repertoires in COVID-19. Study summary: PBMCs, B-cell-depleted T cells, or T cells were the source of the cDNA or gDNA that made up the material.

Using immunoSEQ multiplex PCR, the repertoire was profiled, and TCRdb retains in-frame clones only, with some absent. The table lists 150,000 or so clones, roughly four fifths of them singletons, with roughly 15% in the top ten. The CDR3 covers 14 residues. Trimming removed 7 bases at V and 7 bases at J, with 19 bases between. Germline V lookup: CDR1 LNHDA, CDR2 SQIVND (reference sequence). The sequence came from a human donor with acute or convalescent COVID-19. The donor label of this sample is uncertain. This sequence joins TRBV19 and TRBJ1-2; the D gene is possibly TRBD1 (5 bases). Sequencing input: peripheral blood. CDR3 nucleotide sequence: TGTGCCAGTACCCCCGGTGGGGGGTCGGCTGGCTACACCTTC. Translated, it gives CASTPGGGSAGYTF. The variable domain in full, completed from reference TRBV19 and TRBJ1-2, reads DGGITQSPKYLFRKEGQNVTLSCEQNLNHDAMYWYRQDPGQGLRLIYYSQIVNDFQKGDIAEGYSVSREKKESFPLTVTSAQKNPTAFYLCASTPGGGSAGYTFGSGTRLTVV.